Sequencing of this TCR beta chain was carried out in a study of CD8+CD57+ T cells in acquired aplastic anemia. For CDR3 and TCR beta VDJ profiling, genomic DNA was the template used. One entry per CDR3 protein, called by TCRdb with MiXCR from the reads. The data show some 280,000 distinct CDR3 sequences, around three fifths seen once. Trimming cost V 0 bases and J 6 bases; bases outside gene matches: 4. The CDR3 runs 14 residues. Germline V gene lookup returns CDR1 LGHNA and CDR2 YNFKEQ. The sample was sorted CD4+, CD8+, or CD8+CD57+ T cells (not recorded which) from PBMCs. This receptor was taken from a human donor with severe aplastic anemia or a healthy control (not recorded which). The chain couples TRBV4-2 to TRBJ2-5, with 7 bases matching TRBD2. The CDR3 DNA reads TGTGCCAGCAGCCAAGACTGGGGGGGGAAGACCCAGTACTTC. Translated: CASSQDWGGKTQYF.